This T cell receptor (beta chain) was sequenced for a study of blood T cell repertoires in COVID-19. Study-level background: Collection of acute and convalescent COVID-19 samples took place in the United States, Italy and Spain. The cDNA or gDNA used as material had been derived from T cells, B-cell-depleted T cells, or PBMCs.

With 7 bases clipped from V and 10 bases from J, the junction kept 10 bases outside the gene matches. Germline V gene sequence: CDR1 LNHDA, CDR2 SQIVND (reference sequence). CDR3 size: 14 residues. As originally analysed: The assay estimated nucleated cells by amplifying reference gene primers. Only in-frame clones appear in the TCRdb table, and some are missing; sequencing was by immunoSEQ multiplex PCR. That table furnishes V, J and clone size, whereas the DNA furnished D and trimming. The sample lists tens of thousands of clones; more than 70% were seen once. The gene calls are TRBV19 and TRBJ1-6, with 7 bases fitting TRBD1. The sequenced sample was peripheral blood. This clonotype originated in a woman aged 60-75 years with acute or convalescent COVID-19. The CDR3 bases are TGTGCCAGTATACGGACAGGTGGTTTATCACCCCTCCACTTT. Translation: CASIRTGGLSPLHF.